This entry features one TCR beta chain sequence. Its specificity is not known. This record belongs to a study of cytomegalovirus exposure and HLA in healthy donors. Sequencing used immunoSEQ multiplex PCR; TCRdb keeps in-frame clones, though not all of them. Of about 160,000 clones in the sample, 85% to 90% were seen once. Study-wide points: Subsequent analysis revealed that first-cohort TCR clusters tended to co-occur in the 95 to 150 validation repertoires. There were a few CMV-associated chains whose specificity for CMV antigens was confirmed in vitro.

CDR1 MDHEN and CDR2 SYDVKM come from the germline V gene. This CDR3 has 14 residues. Trimming took 7 bases from V and 1 from J, leaving 13 bases between them. This clonotype was obtained from a woman younger than 45 in good health and CMV-seronegative. Sequenced material: PBMCs. The V and J genes are TRBV28 and TRBJ1-1; no definite D call. The DNA for the CDR3 is TGTGCCAGCACCCCCTACGGAGGGAACACTGAAGCTTTCTTT. The encoded protein is CASTPYGGNTEAFF.